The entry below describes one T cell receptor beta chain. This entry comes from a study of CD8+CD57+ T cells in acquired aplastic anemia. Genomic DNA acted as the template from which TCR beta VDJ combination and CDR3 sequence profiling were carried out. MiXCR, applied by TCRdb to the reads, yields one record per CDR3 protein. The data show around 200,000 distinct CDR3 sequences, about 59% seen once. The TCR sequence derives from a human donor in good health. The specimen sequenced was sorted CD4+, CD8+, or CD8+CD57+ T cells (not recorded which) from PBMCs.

The chain's CDR3 is CASRAGGSSYGYTF. CDR3 DNA: TGTGCCAGCAGGGCAGGGGGCTCCTCCTATGGCTACACCTTC. The chain employs TRBV19 and TRBJ1-2; 8 nucleotides match TRBD1. The CDR3 runs to 14 residues. Germline assignment: CDR1 LNHDA and CDR2 SQIVND (reference sequence). J was trimmed by 4 bases and V by 9 bases; bases with no gene match: 10.